Here is one TCR beta chain with its context. Its specificity is not known. The germline V gene encodes CDR1 SEHNR and CDR2 FQNEAQ (reference sequence). V shed 0 bases, J shed 2 bases, and the junction held 2 bases outside the gene matches. This CDR3 comprises 15 residues. ViraFEST assay sequencing came after antigen-specific CD4+ T cells were expanded with viral peptide pools. The culture ran for roughly ten days before CD4+ T cells were isolated. PCR-confirmed SARS-CoV-2 infection occurred in the person between March and December 2020. This specimen comes from a study of vaccination effects on CD4 cells after COVID-19. Study at large: Convalescent patients (n = two) were sampled 16 days and one week prevaccination. Findings and limits, study-wide: Spike-reactive clones present post-vaccine in convalescents were predominantly new vaccine-induced clones.

The assay was immunoSEQ multiplex PCR, and TCRdb's table has in-frame clones only and misses some. Among 20,000 to 30,000 clones listed, 69% were seen once. Sequencing was performed on CD4+ T cells from PBMCs cultured with SARS-CoV-2 spike peptides, taken before COVID-19 vaccination. This receptor was identified in a human donor who had a prior SARS-CoV-2 infection. The rearrangement joins TRBV7-9 to TRBJ2-3; 7 bases agree with TRBD2. The CDR3 sequence is CASSLAGGSTDTQYF. As DNA, the CDR3 is TGTGCCAGCAGCTTAGCGGGAGGGTCCACAGATACGCAGTATTTT.